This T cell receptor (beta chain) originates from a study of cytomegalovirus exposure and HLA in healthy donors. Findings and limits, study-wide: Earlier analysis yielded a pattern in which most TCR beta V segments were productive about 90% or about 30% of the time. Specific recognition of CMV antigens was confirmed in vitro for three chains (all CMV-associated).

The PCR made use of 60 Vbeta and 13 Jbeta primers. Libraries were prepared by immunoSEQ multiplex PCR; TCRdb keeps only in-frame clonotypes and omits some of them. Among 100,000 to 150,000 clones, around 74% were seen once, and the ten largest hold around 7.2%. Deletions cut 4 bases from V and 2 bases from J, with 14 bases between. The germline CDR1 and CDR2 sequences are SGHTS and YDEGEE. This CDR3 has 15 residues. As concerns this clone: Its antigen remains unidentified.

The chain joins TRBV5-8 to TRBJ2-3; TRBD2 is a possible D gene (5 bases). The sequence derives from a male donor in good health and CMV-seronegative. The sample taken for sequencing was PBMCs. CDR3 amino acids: CASSEGLTFTDTQYF. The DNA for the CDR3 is TGTGCCAGCAGCGAAGGACTGACGTTCACAGATACGCAGTATTTT.